Listed below are T cell receptor beta chains from one sample, sequenced in a study of T cell responses to AZD1222 COVID-19 vaccine. TCRdb keeps only in-frame clones here, not all; method: immunoSEQ multiplex PCR. The sample contains about 150,000 clones, around 88% of which appear only once. The source material was peripheral blood, sampled on day 0 of MenACWY control vaccination. These receptors came from an adult in good health. The CDR3 runs from the conserved cysteine through the conserved F or W.

CDR3aa	v_gene	j_gene	len
CASSQVAGGPGTGELFF	TRBV4-1	TRBJ2-2	17
CASSLSAGGSYNEQFF	TRBV27	TRBJ2-1	16
CASSLSTAKNQPQHF	TRBV28	TRBJ1-5	15
CASSEDTNSYNEQFF	TRBV7-2	TRBJ2-1	15
CASRAGTGTDTQYF	TRBV6-4	TRBJ2-3	14
CATSDLWTSGTDTQYF	TRBV24-1	TRBJ2-3	16
CASSLEAAVHYGYTF	TRBV7-9	TRBJ1-2	15
CASSLVGQENSPLHF	TRBV7-2	TRBJ1-6	15
CASSWDRDHSPLHF	TRBV5-4	TRBJ1-6	14
CASSLALYGYTF	TRBV28	TRBJ1-2	12
CAWSAGFSNQPQHF	TRBV30	TRBJ1-5	14
CASSQDRWASQPQHF	TRBV4-3	TRBJ1-5	15
CASSLSNQGRKETQYF	TRBV7-9	TRBJ2-5	16
CAISERQGAKQFF	TRBV10-3	TRBJ2-1	13
CASSSHLWENEQYF	TRBV6-2/TRBV6-3	TRBJ2-7	14
CASSVKGINTEAFF	TRBV9	TRBJ1-1	14